The 3 T cell receptor beta chains below were found in one sample sequenced in a study of cytomegalovirus exposure and HLA in healthy donors. The PCR made use of 60 Vbeta and 13 Jbeta primers. Assay: immunoSEQ multiplex PCR; the TCRdb copy retains only in-frame clones and omits some. The sample consists of some 200,000 clones, more than 75% of them appearing once. Sequencing was carried out using PBMCs. The receptor set was obtained from a young woman in good health and CMV-seronegative.

Details on this clone: Different DNA sequences within this sample yield the same CDR3. This chain connects TRBV6-6 to TRBJ2-7; no clear D. The CDR3 runs 13 residues. Germline-derived CDR1 and CDR2 are MNHNY and SVGAGI (reference sequence). The germline V and J ends were trimmed by 6 bases and 0 bases, with 9 bases remaining between them. The CDR3 loop reads CASSPGGSYEQYF. CDR3 nucleotides: TGTGCCAGCAGCCCCGGCGGCTCCTACGAGCAGTACTTC.

This chain links TRBV9 with TRBJ1-1; D is possibly TRBD1 (5 bases). V dropped 0 bases and J dropped 6 bases, with 9 bases sitting between them. Germline CDR1 and CDR2: SGDLS and YYNGEE. The CDR3 extends over 13 amino acids. The CDR3 coding sequence is TGTGCCAGCAGCGTAGCGGGGGACGCTGAAGCTTTCTTT. It translates to CASSVAGDAEAFF.

The rearrangement uses TRBV7-9 and TRBJ2-5; 13 bases fit TRBD2. The ends lost 5 bases at V and 7 bases at J; junction bases unmatched: 7. There are 15 residues in the CDR3. Germline V gene data show CDR1 as SEHNR and CDR2 as FQNEAQ (reference sequence). The CDR3: CASSPGLAGVGTQYF. Written as DNA, the CDR3 is TGTGCCAGCAGCCCTGGACTAGCGGGGGTAGGGACCCAGTACTTC.